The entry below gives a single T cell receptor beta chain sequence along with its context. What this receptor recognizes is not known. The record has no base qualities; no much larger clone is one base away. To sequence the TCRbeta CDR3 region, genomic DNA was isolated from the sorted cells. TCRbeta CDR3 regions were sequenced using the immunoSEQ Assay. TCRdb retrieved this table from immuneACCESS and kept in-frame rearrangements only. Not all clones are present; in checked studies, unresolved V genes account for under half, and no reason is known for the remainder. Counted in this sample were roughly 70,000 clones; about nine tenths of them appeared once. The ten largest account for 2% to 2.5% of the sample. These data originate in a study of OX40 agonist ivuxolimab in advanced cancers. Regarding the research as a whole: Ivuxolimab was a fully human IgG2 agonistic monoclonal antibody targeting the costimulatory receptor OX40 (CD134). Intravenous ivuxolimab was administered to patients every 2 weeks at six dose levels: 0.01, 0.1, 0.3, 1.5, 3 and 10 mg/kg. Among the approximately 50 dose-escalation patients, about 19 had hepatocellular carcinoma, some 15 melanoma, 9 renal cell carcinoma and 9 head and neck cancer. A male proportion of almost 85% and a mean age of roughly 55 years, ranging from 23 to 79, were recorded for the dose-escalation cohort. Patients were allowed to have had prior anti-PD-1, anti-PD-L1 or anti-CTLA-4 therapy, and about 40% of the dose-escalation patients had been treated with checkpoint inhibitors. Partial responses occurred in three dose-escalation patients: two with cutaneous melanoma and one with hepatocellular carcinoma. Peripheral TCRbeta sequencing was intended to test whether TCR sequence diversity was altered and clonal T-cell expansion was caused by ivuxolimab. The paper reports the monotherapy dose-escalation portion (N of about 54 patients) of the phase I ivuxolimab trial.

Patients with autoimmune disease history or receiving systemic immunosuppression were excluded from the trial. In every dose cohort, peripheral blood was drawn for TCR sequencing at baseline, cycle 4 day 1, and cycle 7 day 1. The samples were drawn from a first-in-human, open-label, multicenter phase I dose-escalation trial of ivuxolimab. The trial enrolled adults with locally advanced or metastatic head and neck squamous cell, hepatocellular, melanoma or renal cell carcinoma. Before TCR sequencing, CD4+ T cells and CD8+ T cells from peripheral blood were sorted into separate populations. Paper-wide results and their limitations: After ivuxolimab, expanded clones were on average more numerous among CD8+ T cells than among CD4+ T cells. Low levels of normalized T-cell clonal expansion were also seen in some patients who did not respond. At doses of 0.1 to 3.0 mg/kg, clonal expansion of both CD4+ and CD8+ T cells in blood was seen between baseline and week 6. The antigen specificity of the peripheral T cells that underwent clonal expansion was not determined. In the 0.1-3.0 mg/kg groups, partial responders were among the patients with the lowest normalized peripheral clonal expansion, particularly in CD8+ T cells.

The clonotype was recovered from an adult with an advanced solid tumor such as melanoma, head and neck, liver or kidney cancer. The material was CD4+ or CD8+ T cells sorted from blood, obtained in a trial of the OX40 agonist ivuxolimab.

Read as DNA, the sequence is TGTGCCAGCAGCCTTTCCCTCGACAGCGCAACTAATGAAAAACTGTTTTTT. Its amino acids are CASSLSLDSATNEKLFF. The chain uses TRBV5-8 and TRBJ1-4, and the D gene may be TRBD1, 5 bases matching. The CDR3, from cysteine to phenylalanine, totals 17 residues. The entry retains the CDR3 DNA only, 51 bases that are in frame from base 1. The V end loses 4 bases and the J end loses 0 bases, and a stretch of 16 bases separates them. The germline V gene encodes CDR1 SGHTS and CDR2 YDEGEE. Joined to the reference TRBV5-8 and TRBJ1-4 proteins, this CDR3 gives the full variable domain: EAGVTQSPTHLIKTRGQQATLRCSPISGHTSVYWYQQALGLGLQFLLWYDEGEERNRGNFPPRFSGRQFPNYSSELNVNALELEDSALYLCASSLSLDSATNEKLFFGSGTQLSVL.